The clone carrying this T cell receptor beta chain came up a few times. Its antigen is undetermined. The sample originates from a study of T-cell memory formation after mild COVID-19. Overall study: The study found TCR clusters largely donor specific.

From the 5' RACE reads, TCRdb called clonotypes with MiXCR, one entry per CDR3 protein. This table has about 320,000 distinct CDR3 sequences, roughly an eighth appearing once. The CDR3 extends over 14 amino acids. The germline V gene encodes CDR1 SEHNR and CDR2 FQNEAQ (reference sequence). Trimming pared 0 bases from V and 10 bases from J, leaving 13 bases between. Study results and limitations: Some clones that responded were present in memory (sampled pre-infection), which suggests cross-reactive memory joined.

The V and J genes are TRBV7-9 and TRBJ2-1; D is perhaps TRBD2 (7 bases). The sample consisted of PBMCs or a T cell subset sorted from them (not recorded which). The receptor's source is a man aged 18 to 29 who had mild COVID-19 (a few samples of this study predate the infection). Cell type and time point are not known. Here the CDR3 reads CASSLAAGQGEQFF. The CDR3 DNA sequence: TGTGCCAGCAGCTTAGCAGCGGGGCAGGGGGAGCAGTTCTTC.